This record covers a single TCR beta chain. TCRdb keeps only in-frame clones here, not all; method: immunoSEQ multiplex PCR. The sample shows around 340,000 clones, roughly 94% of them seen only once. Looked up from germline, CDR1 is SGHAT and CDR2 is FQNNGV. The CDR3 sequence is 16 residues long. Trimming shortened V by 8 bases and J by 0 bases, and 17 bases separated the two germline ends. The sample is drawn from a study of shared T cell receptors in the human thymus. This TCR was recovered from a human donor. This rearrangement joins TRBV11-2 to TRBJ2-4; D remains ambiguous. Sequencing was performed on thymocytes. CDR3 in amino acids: CASGLDHSLAKNIQYF. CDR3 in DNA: TGTGCCAGCGGCCTGGATCATTCCCTAGCCAAAAACATTCAGTACTTC.